The 5 T cell receptor beta chains below were found in one sample sequenced in a study of blood T cell repertoires in COVID-19. Data came from immunoSEQ multiplex PCR; TCRdb stores just in-frame clones and leaves some out. The profile shows under 200,000 clones, 83% of them singletons. The specimen sequenced was peripheral blood. These receptors originate from a woman older than 75 with acute or convalescent COVID-19.

This sequence joins TRBV5-1 and TRBJ1-2; no definite D call. Looked up from germline, CDR1 is SGHRS and CDR2 is YFSETQ. V lost 0 bases and J lost 4, with 10 bases in between. The CDR3 has 14 residues. The DNA of the CDR3 is TGCGCCAGCAGCTTGGTAAATGTCGGCTATGGCTACACCTTC. Translated, it gives CASSLVNVGYGYTF.

The rearrangement uses TRBV29-1 and TRBJ1-2; 8 bases agree with TRBD1. This CDR3 has 15 residues. J gave up 3 bases and V 3 bases, and 9 bases lay outside the gene matches. Per the germline V gene, CDR1 is SQVTM and CDR2 is ANQGSEA. This CDR3 is CSVDLGTGRDYGYTF. The CDR3, as DNA: TGCAGCGTTGATCTCGGGACAGGTCGAGACTATGGCTACACCTTC.

The chain has TRBV7-9 and TRBJ1-2; TRBD1 aligns across 9 bases. Trimming at V came to 6 bases and at J to 1 base, leaving 6 bases not matched to a gene. CDR1 is SEHNR, CDR2 FQNEAQ, per germline (reference sequence). The CDR3 consists of 15 residues. The CDR3 DNA reads as TGTGCCAGCAGTTACCCGGGACAGGGTAACTATGGCTACACCTTC. Translated: CASSYPGQGNYGYTF.

The chain combines TRBV5-4 with TRBJ1-1, with D unclear. Germline V gene data show CDR1 as SGHNT and CDR2 as YYREEE (reference sequence). The CDR3 runs 13 residues. The V gene lost 0 bases and the J gene lost 2 bases, with 5 bases spanning the gap. The CDR3 sequence is CASSLAVNTEAFF. The DNA for the CDR3 is TGTGCCAGCAGCTTGGCTGTAAACACTGAAGCTTTCTTT.

The chain has TRBV29-1 and TRBJ1-3; 7 nucleotides line up with TRBD1. The germline gives CDR1 SQVTM, CDR2 ANQGSEA. The CDR3 has 13 amino acids. V lost 6 bases, J lost 4 bases, and 6 bases stayed unmatched. For the CDR3, the DNA is TGCAGCGTGACAGGGACGGACGGAAACACCATATATTTT. Translation: CSVTGTDGNTIYF. Filled out from reference TRBV29-1 and TRBJ1-3, the complete variable domain reads SAVISQKPSRDICQRGTSLTIQCQVDSQVTMMFWYRQQPGQSLTLIATANQGSEATYESGFVIDKFPISRPNLTFSTLTVSNMSPEDSSIYLCSVTGTDGNTIYFGEGSWLTVV.